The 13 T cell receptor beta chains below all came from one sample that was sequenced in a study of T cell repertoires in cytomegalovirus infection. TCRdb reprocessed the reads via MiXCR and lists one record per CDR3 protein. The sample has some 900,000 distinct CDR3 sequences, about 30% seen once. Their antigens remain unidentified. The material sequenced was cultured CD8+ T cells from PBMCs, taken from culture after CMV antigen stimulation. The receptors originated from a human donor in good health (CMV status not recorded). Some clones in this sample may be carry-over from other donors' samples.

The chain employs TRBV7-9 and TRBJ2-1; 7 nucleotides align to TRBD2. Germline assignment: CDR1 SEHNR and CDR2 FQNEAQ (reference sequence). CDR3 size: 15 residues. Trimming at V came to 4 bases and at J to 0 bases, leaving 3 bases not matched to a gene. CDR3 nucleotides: TGTGCCAGCAGCTCCGGGAGGTACTCCTACAATGAGCAGTTCTTC. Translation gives CASSSGRYSYNEQFF.

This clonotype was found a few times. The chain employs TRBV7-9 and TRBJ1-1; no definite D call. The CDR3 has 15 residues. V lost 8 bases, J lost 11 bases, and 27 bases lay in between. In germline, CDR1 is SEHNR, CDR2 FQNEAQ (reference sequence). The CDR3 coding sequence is TGTGCCAGCGCCCCTGAGCCTGTAATCGCAGTTGTCGCTTTCTTT. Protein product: CASAPEPVIAVVAFF.

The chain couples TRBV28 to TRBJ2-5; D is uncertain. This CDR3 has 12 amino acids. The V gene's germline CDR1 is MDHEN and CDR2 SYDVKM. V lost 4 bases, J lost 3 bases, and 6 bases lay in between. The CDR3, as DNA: TGTGCCAGCAGTTACTCCAAAGAGACCCAGTACTTC. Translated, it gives CASSYSKETQYF.

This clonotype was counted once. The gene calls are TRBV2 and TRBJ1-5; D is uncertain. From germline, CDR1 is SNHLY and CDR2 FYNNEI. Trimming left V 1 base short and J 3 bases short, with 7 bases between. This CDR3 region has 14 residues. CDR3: CASSEVRSNQPQHF. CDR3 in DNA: TGTGCCAGCAGTGAAGTAAGGTCCAATCAGCCCCAGCATTTT.

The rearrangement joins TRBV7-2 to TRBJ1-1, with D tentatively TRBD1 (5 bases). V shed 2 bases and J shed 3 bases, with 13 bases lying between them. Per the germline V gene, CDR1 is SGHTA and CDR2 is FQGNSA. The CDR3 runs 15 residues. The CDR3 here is CASSLRNRKDTEAFF. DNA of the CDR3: TGTGCCAGCAGCTTACGGAACAGGAAGGACACTGAAGCTTTCTTT.

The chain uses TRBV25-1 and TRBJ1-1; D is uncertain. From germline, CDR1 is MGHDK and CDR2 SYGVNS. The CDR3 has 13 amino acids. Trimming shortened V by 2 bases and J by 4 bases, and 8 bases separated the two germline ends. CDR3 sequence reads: CASSETRPTEAFF. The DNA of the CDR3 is TGTGCCAGCAGTGAAACTCGACCCACTGAAGCTTTCTTT. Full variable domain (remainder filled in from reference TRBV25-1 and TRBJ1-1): EADIYQTPRYLVIGTGKKITLECSQTMGHDKMYWYQQDPGMELHLIHYSYGVNSTEKGDLSSESTVSRIRTEHFPLTLESARPSHTSQYLCASSETRPTEAFFGQGTRLTVV.

The CDR3 sequence: CAIKTGYNEQFF. Here the CDR3 DNA reads TGTGCCATCAAGACAGGCTACAATGAGCAGTTCTTC. The rearrangement uses TRBV10-3 and TRBJ2-1, with a tentative D call TRBD1 (6 bases). There are 12 residues in the CDR3. Germline V gene sequence: CDR1 ENHRY, CDR2 SYGVKD. Deletions cut 7 bases from V and 3 bases from J, with 7 bases between.

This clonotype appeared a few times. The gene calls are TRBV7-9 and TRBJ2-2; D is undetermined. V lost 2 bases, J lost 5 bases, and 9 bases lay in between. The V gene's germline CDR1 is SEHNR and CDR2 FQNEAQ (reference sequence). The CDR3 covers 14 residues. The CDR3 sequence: CASSLLQKTGELFF. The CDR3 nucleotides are TGTGCCAGCAGCTTACTACAGAAGACCGGGGAGCTGTTTTTT.

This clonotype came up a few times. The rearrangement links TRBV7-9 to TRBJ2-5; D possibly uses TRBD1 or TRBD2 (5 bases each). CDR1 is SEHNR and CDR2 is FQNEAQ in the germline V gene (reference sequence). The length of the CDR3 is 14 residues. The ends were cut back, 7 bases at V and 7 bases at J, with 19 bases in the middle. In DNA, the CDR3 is TGTGCCAGCAAAGGCCGGGACGCGGAGATGACCCAGTACTTC. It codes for CASKGRDAEMTQYF.

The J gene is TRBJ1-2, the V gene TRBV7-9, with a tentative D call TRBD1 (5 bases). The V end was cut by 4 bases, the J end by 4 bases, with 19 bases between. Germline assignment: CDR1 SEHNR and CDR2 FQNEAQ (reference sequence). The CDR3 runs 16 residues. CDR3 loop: CASSSLIRVTTYGYTF. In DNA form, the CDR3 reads TGTGCCAGCAGCTCTCTCATCAGGGTGACAACCTATGGCTACACCTTC.

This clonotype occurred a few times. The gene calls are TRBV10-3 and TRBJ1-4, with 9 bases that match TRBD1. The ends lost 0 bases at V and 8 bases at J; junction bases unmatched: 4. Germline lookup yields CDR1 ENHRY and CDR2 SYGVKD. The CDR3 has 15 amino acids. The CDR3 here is CAISESGQGNEKLFF. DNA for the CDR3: TGTGCCATCAGTGAGTCAGGACAGGGGAACGAAAAACTGTTTTTT.

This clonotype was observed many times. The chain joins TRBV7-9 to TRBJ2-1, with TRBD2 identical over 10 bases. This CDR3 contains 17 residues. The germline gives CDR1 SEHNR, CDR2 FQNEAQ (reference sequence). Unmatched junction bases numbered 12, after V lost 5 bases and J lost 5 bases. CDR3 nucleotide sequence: TGTGCCAGCAGCGCCCTCTCTCTAGCGGGGGCCAACAATGAGCAGTTCTTC. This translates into CASSALSLAGANNEQFF.

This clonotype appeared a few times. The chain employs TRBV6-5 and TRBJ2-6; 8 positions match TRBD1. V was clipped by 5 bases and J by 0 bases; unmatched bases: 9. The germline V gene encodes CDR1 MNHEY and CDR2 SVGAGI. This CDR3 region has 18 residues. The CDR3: CASSLTGQGHSGANVLTF. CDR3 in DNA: TGTGCCAGCAGTCTAACCGGACAGGGACACTCTGGGGCCAACGTCCTGACTTTC.